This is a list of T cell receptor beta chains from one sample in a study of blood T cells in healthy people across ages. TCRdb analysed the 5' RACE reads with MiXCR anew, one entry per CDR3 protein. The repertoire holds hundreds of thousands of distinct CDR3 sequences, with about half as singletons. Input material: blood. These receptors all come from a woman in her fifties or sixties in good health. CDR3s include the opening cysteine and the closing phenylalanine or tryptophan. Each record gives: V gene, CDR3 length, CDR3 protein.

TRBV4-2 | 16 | CASSQDGGEKYNEQFF
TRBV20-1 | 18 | CSAVTAVERALRDNEQFF
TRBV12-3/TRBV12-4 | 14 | CASSIGGRYNGQYF
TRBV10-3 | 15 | CAISEVAGTTDTQYF
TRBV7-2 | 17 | CASSHPPAASGTNEQFF
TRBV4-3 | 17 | CASSQAPGTSVYNEQFF
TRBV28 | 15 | CASGPGALAKNIQYF
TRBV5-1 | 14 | CASRTGTGNTEAFF
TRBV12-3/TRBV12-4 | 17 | CASSLALGRNSNQLQHF
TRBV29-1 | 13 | CSVSNSARTEAFF
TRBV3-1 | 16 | CASSQSGTVIQETQYF
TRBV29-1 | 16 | CSVVPESDSSTDTQYF
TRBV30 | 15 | CAWSVGLVLTDTQYF
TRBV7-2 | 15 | CASSPYSLGGDTQYF
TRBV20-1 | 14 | CSAQPNRGMGGYTF
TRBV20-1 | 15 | CSARADGTSGRVQYF
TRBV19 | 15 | CASSMRGQGSYGYTF
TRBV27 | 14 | CASSTWTDYNEQFF
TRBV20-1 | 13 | CSWSGVSSYEQYF
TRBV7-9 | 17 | CASSLDTSGRVGDTQYF
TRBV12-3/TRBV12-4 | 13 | CASSSNGYNEQYF
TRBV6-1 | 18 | CASSERSPTLYSNQPQHF
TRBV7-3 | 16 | CASSLKVDTSTDTQYF
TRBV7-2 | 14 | CASRLMGENTEAFF
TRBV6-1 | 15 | CASSERLAANNEQFF
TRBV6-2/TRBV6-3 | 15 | CASSRQGISYNEQFF
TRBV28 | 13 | CASSHSDRAEQFF
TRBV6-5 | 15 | CASSYIGQGADTQYF